The rows below give T cell receptor beta chains drawn from one sample of a study of monozygotic twins with inflammatory bowel disease. TCRdb derives one entry per CDR3 protein from the 5' RACE reads, leaving out DNA. In all, the sample yields 140,000 to 150,000 distinct CDR3 sequences. Sequencing was performed on blood. The receptors stem from a human donor with ulcerative colitis or Crohn's disease, or a healthy co-twin of an affected twin (not recorded which). Each CDR3 is given with its conserved first and last residue.

TRBJ1-3 TRBV6-1 CASRTLRADSGNTIYF
TRBJ1-1 TRBV10-3 CATGTAMNTEAFF
TRBJ2-5 TRBV29-1 CSVDGGGPLGETQYF
TRBJ2-2 TRBV7-2 CASSLGSSGELFF
TRBJ1-1 TRBV11-2 CASSVPGTEAFF
TRBJ2-3 TRBV28 CASSVIAGQGGRDTQYF
TRBJ2-1 TRBV5-1 CASSLAGYEQFF
TRBJ2-7 TRBV6-5 CASSYRTGLHEQYF
TRBJ2-7 TRBV5-4 CASSLDPVATYEQYF
TRBJ1-2 TRBV7-2 CASSLEGLGGYTF
TRBJ1-2 TRBV12-3/TRBV12-4 CASSLRSAKGYTF
TRBJ2-2 TRBV29-1 CSVRTSGSRNTGELFF
TRBJ2-7 TRBV12-3/TRBV12-4 CASSLRSDPRSYEQYF
TRBJ2-1 TRBV9 CASSVVRSYNEQFF
TRBJ2-3 TRBV29-1 CSVVGQPTDTQYF
TRBJ1-1 TRBV4-3 CASSQGVQGWHTEAFF
TRBJ1-5 TRBV24-1 CATSREYSNQPQHF
TRBJ2-3 TRBV5-1 CASSLETGGTDTQYF
TRBJ2-7 TRBV7-2 CASSLIASGGYEQYF
TRBJ1-4 TRBV20-1 CSARDREGARLSEKLFF
TRBJ2-7 TRBV20-1 CSARGGASYEQYF
TRBJ2-1 TRBV7-9 CASSLVSGAGGEQFF
TRBJ1-2 TRBV6-5 CASSYSGQNNYGYTF
TRBJ1-2 TRBV28 CASHASGRNYGYTF
TRBJ2-1 TRBV5-1 CASRVQGARGLHTPPSYNEQFF
TRBJ2-7 TRBV7-9 CASRKTSAYYEQYF
TRBJ2-1 TRBV19 CASSPSGGRWVQFF